A single T cell receptor (beta chain) is shown here with its context. Its antigen is not known. V was clipped by 3 bases and J by 4 bases; unmatched bases: 9. This CDR3 region has 16 residues. Germline values: CDR1 MDHEN, CDR2 SYDVKM. Time point defined: newly diagnosed, previously untreated cHL patient sample. Untreated, newly diagnosed classical Hodgkin lymphoma PBMCs were comparators. These data belong to a study of PD-1 blockade in classical Hodgkin lymphoma. Generated by immunoSEQ multiplex PCR, the TCRdb table keeps only in-frame clones and is missing some. Among approximately 47,000 clones listed, approximately 90% were seen once. Overall study findings and caveats: In newly diagnosed patients, baseline TCR diversity was reportedly below that of healthy donors. Reasons behind the repertoire differences stay unclear, perhaps disease activity or earlier therapy.

Material: peripheral blood mononuclear cells (PBMCs). This TCR came from a human donor with classical Hodgkin lymphoma. The chain employs TRBV28 and TRBJ2-5, with TRBD1 matching 9 bases. CDR3 protein: CASSFRDRVDRETQYF. Written as DNA, the CDR3 is TGTGCCAGCAGTTTCCGGGACAGGGTGGATCGAGAGACCCAGTACTTC.